Listed below are T cell receptor beta chains from one sample, sequenced in a study of blood T cell repertoires in COVID-19. Using immunoSEQ multiplex PCR, the repertoire was profiled, and TCRdb retains in-frame clones only, with some absent. The repertoire includes about 140,000 clones, about 80% of them detected once, and 3% to 5% sits in the top ten. Sequenced input: peripheral blood. These receptors came from a woman aged 55-75 years with acute or convalescent COVID-19. The CDR3 runs from the conserved cysteine through the conserved F or W. A D gene is named only where the DNA matches it firmly.

V	J	D	CDR3
TRBV5-5	TRBJ2-7	TRBD1	CASSRQGYEQYF
TRBV6-1	TRBJ2-7	TRBD2	CASSESPSGIVYEQYF
TRBV6-5	TRBJ2-3	TRBD2	CASGPGLGADTQYF
TRBV7-9	TRBJ2-5	NA	CASSLLSSETQYF
TRBV11-2	TRBJ2-1	NA	CASSSRLGSYNEQFF
TRBV30	TRBJ1-6	NA	CAWSKTGHRSSYNSPLHF
TRBV5-1	TRBJ2-7	TRBD2	CASSGWTSGAYEQYF
TRBV6-5	TRBJ1-3	NA	CASSWPAGNTIYF
TRBV3-1/TRBV3-2	TRBJ2-1	NA	CASSQGFGALNEQFF
TRBV9	TRBJ2-3	TRBD1	CASSDDRVETQYF
TRBV28	TRBJ1-2	TRBD1	CASSSDRAAYGYTF
TRBV27	TRBJ2-3	NA	CASSLYRGSITDTQYF
TRBV24-1	TRBJ1-5	NA	CATSDLRRGPSNQPQHF
TRBV12-3/TRBV12-4	TRBJ1-1	TRBD1	CASSRDRRTEAFF
TRBV3-1/TRBV3-2	TRBJ1-5	NA	CASSQQGNQPQHF
TRBV3-1/TRBV3-2	TRBJ2-1	TRBD2	CASSPPPGTSRYNEQFF
TRBV28	TRBJ2-4	TRBD1	CASRPGQVGNIQYF
TRBV5-5	TRBJ2-7	TRBD2	CASSFSSGNREQYF
TRBV21-1	TRBJ1-3	NA	CASSIRQGSGNTIYF
TRBV7-6	TRBJ2-1	TRBD2	CASSLSSGRAGYEQFF
TRBV3-1/TRBV3-2	TRBJ2-4	NA	CASSHLAENIQYF
TRBV3-1/TRBV3-2	TRBJ2-1	NA	CASSQVIAAVEQFF
TRBV7-3	TRBJ2-1	TRBD1	CASSFDRGQFYNEQFF
TRBV28	TRBJ1-2	TRBD1	CASVPPHRGRGGYTF
TRBV6-2/TRBV6-3	TRBJ1-1	TRBD1	CASSRQGRTEAFF
TRBV30	TRBJ1-5	TRBD1	CAWSQTGDQPQHF
TRBV27	TRBJ1-4	NA	CASSWGGTTNEKLFF
TRBV12-3/TRBV12-4	TRBJ1-5	NA	CASDRRAQPQHF
TRBV19	TRBJ2-3	NA	CASSPWGEADTQYF
TRBV5-4	TRBJ2-7	TRBD2	CASSFLTSGTLPGTYEQYF
TRBV27	TRBJ2-1	NA	CASSFAPSQTAETYNEQFF
TRBV6-2/TRBV6-3	TRBJ2-1	TRBD2	CASSYSTGTGSSGLAGHEQFF
TRBV7-3	TRBJ2-1	TRBD2	CASRLAGGTNEQFF
TRBV19	TRBJ1-1	TRBD1	CASSTDRGMNTEAFF
TRBV2	TRBJ1-5	NA	CASSPDSGNQPQHF
TRBV28	TRBJ1-2	TRBD1	CASSTTGAYGYTF
TRBV6-6	TRBJ2-1	TRBD2	CASSYSGLDDNEQFF
TRBV28	TRBJ1-4	TRBD1	CASEALTGGNEKLFF
TRBV3-1/TRBV3-2	TRBJ1-2	TRBD1	CASRGRGLDGYTF
TRBV5-1	TRBJ2-7	TRBD1	CASSLSPMNRGQRAYEQYF